Listed below are T cell receptor beta chains from one sample, sequenced in a study of tumor-infiltrating lymphocytes in primary liver carcinoma. TCRdb called the multiplex PCR reads again in MiXCR, with one record for every CDR3 protein. The data hold roughly 330,000 distinct CDR3 sequences, with around 60% observed a single time. Sequencing input: peripheral blood. The receptors were sampled from a man aged 35-49 years with primary liver carcinoma and hepatitis B virus infection. Both conserved end residues are part of each CDR3. Fields, in order: CDR3 length, D gene, clone size, V gene, J gene, CDR3 DNA, CDR3 protein. The D gene is left open where the match is weak. Rows may omit the clone size; those that give it use once, few, many or a size class.

>14|-|many|TRBV10-3|TRBJ2-3
TGTGCCATCAGTGTCGTGGGATCGACAGATACGCAGTATTTT
CAISVVGSTDTQYF
>18|-|-|TRBV11-2|TRBJ2-1
TGTGCTAGCAGCTTAGAAGGGGCTGGCGGAGGCCTTCTGGATGAGCAGTTCTTC
CASSLEGAGGGLLDEQFF
>15|-|many|TRBV6-6|TRBJ1-2
TGTGCCAGCAGTTACGGGCTGGACGGAGCATATGGCTACACCTTC
CASSYGLDGAYGYTF
>16|-|-|TRBV4-1|TRBJ1-4
TGCGCCAGCAGCCAAGTTCACGGGGGGACTAATGAAAAACTGTTTTTT
CASSQVHGGTNEKLFF
>15|-|-|TRBV5-1|TRBJ2-3
TGCGCCAGCAGCTTTCGGAAGCCAAACACAGATACGCAGTATTTT
CASSFRKPNTDTQYF
>14|-|-|TRBV11-2|TRBJ2-1
TGTGCCAGCATCCGGACTGCGGCTTACAATGAGCAGTTCTTC
CASIRTAAYNEQFF
>21|TRBD2|-|TRBV2|TRBJ2-1
TGTGCCAGCAGGCTCAACGGGGGACAGGGGCTATGGACTAGCGGGAGAGGTGAGCAGTTCTTC
CASRLNGGQGLWTSGRGEQFF
>13|-|-|TRBV11-1|TRBJ1-2
TGTACCAGCAGTTTGGAGGGGACGCATGGCTACACCTTC
CTSSLEGTHGYTF
>14|-|-|TRBV29-1|TRBJ2-7
-
CSIEVARGTYERYF
>15|TRBD1|-|TRBV5-1|TRBJ2-1
TGCGCCAGCAGCCCCGGACAGGGACTTGTCAATGGGCAGTTCTTC
CASSPGQGLVNGQFF
>14|-|-|TRBV29-1|TRBJ2-3
TGCAGCATTGGGCGACCCAGCGGCAGAGATACGCAGTATTTT
CSIGRPSGRDTQYF
>14|-|-|TRBV28|TRBJ2-7
TGTGCCAGCAGTTTTAGGGGAACGGGCTACGAGCAGTACTTC
CASSFRGTGYEQYF
>14|-|-|TRBV11-2|TRBJ2-7
TGTGCCAGCAGTCTGCGGGCTGCGCCCATCGAGCAGCACTTC
CASSLRAAPIEQHF
>15|TRBD2|once|TRBV11-2|TRBJ2-1
TGTGCCAGCAGCTTGGCCCTAGCGGGGGGAAGTAAGCAGTTCTTC
CASSLALAGGSKQFF
>16|TRBD2|-|TRBV25-1|TRBJ2-3
TGTGCCAGCAGTATGGGAGGCGGGAGGAAGACAGATACGCAGTATTTT
CASSMGGGRKTDTQYF
>13|-|few|TRBV29-1|TRBJ2-1
TGCAGTGTTGTCGGGATAGGGAGCAATGAGCAGTTCTTC
CSVVGIGSNEQFF